The rows below give T cell receptor beta chains drawn from one sample of a study of blood T cell repertoires in COVID-19. The assay was immunoSEQ multiplex PCR, and TCRdb's table has in-frame clones only and misses some. The sample consists of roughly 59,000 clones, around 79% of them appearing once. The source material was peripheral blood. Receptors were obtained from a human donor in a cohort sampled during active COVID-19. CDR3s include the opening cysteine and the closing phenylalanine or tryptophan. Fields, in order: CDR3 length, J gene, V gene, clone size, D gene, CDR3 protein, CDR3 DNA. The D gene is left open where the match is weak. A clone size is listed for some rows: how often the clone was seen (once, few, many), or a class if it is expanded.

15 TRBJ2-7 TRBV7-2 . . CASSWGERPAYEQYF TGTGCCAGCAGCTGGGGGGAAAGGCCGGCCTACGAGCAGTACTTC
14 TRBJ1-2 TRBV19 few TRBD1 CASSPRDRVWGYTF TGTGCCAGTAGCCCCCGGGACAGGGTCTGGGGCTACACCTTC
15 TRBJ2-2 TRBV29-1 . . CSVGTAKSNTGELFF TGCAGCGTTGGGACAGCCAAATCGAACACCGGGGAGCTGTTTTTT
14 TRBJ2-7 TRBV11-2 . TRBD2 CASRHSGSPHEQYF TGTGCCAGCAGACACAGCGGGAGTCCCCACGAGCAGTACTTC
15 TRBJ2-7 TRBV29-1 . TRBD2 CSVEIRLAGFYEQYF TGCAGCGTTGAAATAAGGCTAGCGGGCTTCTACGAGCAGTACTTC
14 TRBJ1-2 TRBV10-3 . TRBD1 CAIRGGQGSYGYTF TGTGCCATCAGGGGGGGACAGGGCTCCTATGGCTACACCTTC
14 TRBJ2-3 TRBV7-3 . TRBD2 CASSLRTSEDTQYF TGTGCCAGCAGCTTAAGAACTAGCGAGGATACGCAGTATTTT
14 TRBJ1-2 TRBV29-1 once . CSVDGYREGAGYTF TGCAGCGTTGACGGGTACAGGGAGGGTGCGGGCTACACCTTC
15 TRBJ2-7 TRBV7-8 . TRBD2 CASAASSGGVGEQYF TGTGCCAGCGCAGCCTCTAGCGGGGGAGTAGGCGAGCAGTACTTC
14 TRBJ2-3 TRBV18 . TRBD2 CASSQASGWDTQYF TGTGCCAGCTCACAGGCTAGCGGTTGGGATACGCAGTATTTT
13 TRBJ1-2 TRBV10-3 . TRBD1 CAISRDSPYGYTF TGTGCCATCAGTAGGGACAGCCCGTATGGCTACACCTTC
18 TRBJ2-1 TRBV14 . TRBD2 CASSLSPGLAGSYNEQFF TGTGCCAGCAGCCTATCCCCGGGACTAGCGGGGTCCTACAATGAGCAGTTCTTC
18 TRBJ2-1 TRBV28 . TRBD2 CASSSFRLAEGIYNEQFF TGTGCCAGCAGTTCCTTTCGGCTAGCGGAGGGAATATACAATGAGCAGTTCTTC
15 TRBJ2-3 TRBV30 few TRBD2 CAWSNSGRSTDTQYF TGTGCCTGGAGCAATAGCGGGAGGTCCACAGATACGCAGTATTTT
14 TRBJ2-1 TRBV2 . TRBD2 CASRLAGGLDEQFF TGTGCCAGCAGGTTGGCGGGAGGGCTCGATGAGCAGTTCTTC
15 TRBJ2-7 TRBV6-6 . TRBD2 CASRAPSGIFNEQYF TGTGCCAGCAGAGCCCCGAGCGGGATCTTTAACGAGCAGTACTTC
15 TRBJ2-1 TRBV5-1 . TRBD1 CASSLGQGAGNEQFF TGCGCCAGCAGCTTAGGACAGGGGGCGGGTAATGAGCAGTTCTTC
16 TRBJ2-2 TRBV6-4 . TRBD2 CASSDSASGSTGELFF TGTGCCAGCAGTGACTCGGCTAGCGGGAGCACCGGGGAGCTGTTTTTT
12 TRBJ2-1 TRBV2 . TRBD2 CASRGTSGSPFF TGTGCCAGCAGGGGGACTAGCGGGAGTCCGTTCTTC
15 TRBJ2-7 TRBV11-2 . TRBD2 CASSLLAGVGNEQYF TGTGCCAGCAGCTTATTAGCGGGAGTGGGGAACGAGCAGTACTTC
19 TRBJ2-2 TRBV18 . . CASSPFQSNGQGGTGELFF TGTGCCAGCTCACCTTTTCAATCGAACGGACAGGGAGGGACCGGGGAGCTGTTTTTT
14 TRBJ1-6 TRBV28 . . CASRRATYNSPLHF TGTGCCAGCAGGAGGGCGACTTATAATTCACCCCTCCACTTT
13 TRBJ1-5 TRBV7-2 . . CASRGGINQPQHF TGTGCCAGCAGGGGGGGGATAAATCAGCCCCAGCATTTT
13 TRBJ2-5 TRBV20-1 . . CSASVGAQETQYF TGCAGTGCTAGTGTTGGGGCGCAGGAGACCCAGTACTTC
14 TRBJ1-1 TRBV7-9 . . CASSLAGGNTEAFF TGTGCCAGCAGCTTAGCCGGCGGGAACACTGAAGCTTTCTTT
14 TRBJ1-2 TRBV6-5 . TRBD1 CASRRTGEFYGYTF TGTGCCAGCAGGCGGACAGGGGAATTCTATGGCTACACCTTC
14 TRBJ2-1 TRBV5-1 . . CASSFDPQANEQFF TGCGCCAGCAGCTTCGATCCTCAGGCAAATGAGCAGTTCTTC
13 TRBJ2-5 TRBV14 . . CASSQSRGETQYF TGTGCCAGCAGCCAATCTAGGGGAGAGACCCAGTACTTC
16 TRBJ2-7 TRBV6-2/TRBV6-3 . . CASSSMVRETSYEQYF TGTGCCAGCAGTTCCATGGTCCGGGAAACCTCCTACGAGCAGTACTTC
15 TRBJ2-7 TRBV11-2 . TRBD2 CASSPGDSGNYEQYF TGTGCCAGCAGCCCGGGGGATAGCGGGAACTACGAGCAGTACTTC
18 TRBJ2-2 TRBV7-9 . . CASSLVHFGGSYTGELFF TGTGCCAGCAGCTTAGTCCACTTCGGGGGATCGTATACCGGGGAGCTGTTTTTT
13 TRBJ1-2 TRBV19 . TRBD1 CASRRQGDSGYTF TGTGCCAGTAGAAGGCAGGGGGACAGTGGCTACACCTTC
14 TRBJ2-7 TRBV11-2 few TRBD1 CASSGWDRAYEQYF TGTGCCAGCAGCGGTTGGGACAGAGCCTACGAGCAGTACTTC
13 TRBJ2-1 TRBV18 . TRBD1 CASSPSTQGPWFF TGTGCCAGCTCACCAAGTACACAGGGGCCGTGGTTCTTC
15 TRBJ2-1 TRBV7-2 . TRBD2 CASSPLAGPYNEQFF TGTGCCAGCAGCCCTCTAGCGGGGCCCTACAATGAGCAGTTCTTC
14 TRBJ1-3 TRBV2 once . CASRGGLSGNTIYF TGTGCCAGCAGGGGTGGACTCTCTGGAAACACCATATATTTT
13 TRBJ1-1 TRBV25-1 . . CASSEYGTAEAFF TGTGCCAGCAGTGAATATGGGACTGCTGAAGCTTTCTTT
14 TRBJ2-3 TRBV7-2 . . CASSRASGTDTQYF TGTGCCAGCAGCAGGGCTAGCGGCACAGATACGCAGTATTTT
16 TRBJ1-3 TRBV6-5 . . CASSFTTGPAGNTIYF TGTGCCAGCAGTTTTACGACAGGCCCGGCCGGAAACACCATATATTTT
13 TRBJ1-1 TRBV2 . . CASSLDRNTEAFF TGTGCCAGCAGCCTAGACCGGAACACTGAAGCTTTCTTT
13 TRBJ2-3 TRBV7-9 . TRBD2 CASSFPSGDTQYF TGTGCCAGCAGCTTTCCTAGCGGAGATACGCAGTATTTT
13 TRBJ2-5 TRBV5-1 . . CASSRETGETQYF TGCGCCAGCAGCAGAGAGACTGGAGAGACCCAGTACTTC